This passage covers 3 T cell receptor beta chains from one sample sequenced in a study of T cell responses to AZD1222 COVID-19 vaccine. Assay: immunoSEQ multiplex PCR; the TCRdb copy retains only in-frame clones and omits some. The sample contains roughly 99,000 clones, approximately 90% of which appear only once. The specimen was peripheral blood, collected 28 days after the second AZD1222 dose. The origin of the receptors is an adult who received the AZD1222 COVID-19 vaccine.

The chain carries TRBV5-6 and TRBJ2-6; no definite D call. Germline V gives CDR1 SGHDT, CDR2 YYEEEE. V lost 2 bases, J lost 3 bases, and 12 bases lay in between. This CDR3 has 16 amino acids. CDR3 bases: TGTGCCAGCAGCTTAAACACCTGGTATGGGGCCAACGTCCTGACTTTC. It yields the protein CASSLNTWYGANVLTF.

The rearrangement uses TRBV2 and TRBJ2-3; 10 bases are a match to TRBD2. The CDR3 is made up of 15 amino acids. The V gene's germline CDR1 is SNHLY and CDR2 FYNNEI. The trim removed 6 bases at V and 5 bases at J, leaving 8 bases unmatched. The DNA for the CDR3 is TGTGCCAGCAGGGCGGGACTAGCGTTCCAAGATACGCAGTATTTT. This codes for CASRAGLAFQDTQYF.

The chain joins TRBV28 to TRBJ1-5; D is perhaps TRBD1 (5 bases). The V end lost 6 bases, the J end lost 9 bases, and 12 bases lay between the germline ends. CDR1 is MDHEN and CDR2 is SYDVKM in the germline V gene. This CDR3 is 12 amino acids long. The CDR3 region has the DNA TGTGCCAGCAGCCCCCCTAGGGGGCCCCAGCATTTT. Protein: CASSPPRGPQHF.